This TCR beta chain was recovered during a study of STAT5B mutations in CD4+ large granular lymphocyte leukemia. Whole-study results and caveats: Top patient clones used TRBV06 genes more often: 8/27 versus 2/35 in controls.

The V and J ends lost 2 bases and 4 bases respectively, with 19 bases between them. Per germline, CDR1 SEHNR and CDR2 FQNEAQ (reference sequence). CDR3 length: 17 amino acids. Details on this clone: What it binds is not known.

The survey-level immunoSEQ assay was used. TCRdb keeps only in-frame clones here, not all; method: immunoSEQ multiplex PCR. Of 30,000 to 40,000 clones in the sample, 88% were seen once. This receptor was taken from a human donor in good health. The V and J genes are TRBV7-9 and TRBJ2-3; tentatively, D is TRBD2 (6 bases). The sequenced material came from CD4+ T cells from blood buffy coats. Here the CDR3 DNA reads TGTGCCAGCAGCTTAAGCCCCAGCCTAGGAGGGTCAGATACGCAGTATTTT. It codes for CASSLSPSLGGSDTQYF.